The 20 T cell receptor beta chains below were found in one sample sequenced in a study of shared clonotypes between healthy human individuals (dated by TCRdb to about 2020). The library was obtained by the immunoSEQ multiplex PCR assay. Held by TCRdb, this immuneACCESS table contains in-frame sequences only and omits some clones. Under half of the omission traces to an unresolved V gene where checked; the cause of the rest is unknown. This sample holds over a million clones; more than 75% were observed only once. The ten largest make up 0.5% to 0.65% of the sample. The sequenced material came from memory CD4+ T cells from PBMCs. The cell subset or site label here, explained by the study, means: CD45RA-negative fraction. The receptor set was obtained from a man younger than 35 in good health. Some clones in this sample may be carry-over from other donors' samples.

This clone was found a few times. This chain uses TRBV11-2 with TRBJ1-5; D not certain. The germline gives CDR1 SGHAT, CDR2 FQNNGV. With 3 bases removed from V and 0 bases from J, the gap between germline ends came to 9 bases. The CDR3 sequence is 15 residues long. The CDR3 loop reads CASSFDYSSNQPQHF. CDR3 DNA sequence: TGTGCCAGCAGCTTCGATTACAGTAGCAATCAGCCCCAGCATTTT.

This clone turned up a few times. The chain is built from TRBV19 and TRBJ2-5; tentative D call: TRBD1 (6 bases). Per the germline V gene, CDR1 is LNHDA and CDR2 is SQIVND (reference sequence). Trimming cost V 5 bases and J 5 bases, with 15 bases left between them. The CDR3 contains 14 residues. This CDR3 reads CASSQLGGEETQYF. CDR3 nucleotides: TGTGCCAGTAGTCAATTAGGGGGAGAGGAGACCCAGTACTTC.

J is TRBJ1-5 and V is TRBV6-1; D is perhaps TRBD1 (6 bases). Germline values: CDR1 MNHNS, CDR2 SASEGT. The CDR3 sequence is 15 residues long. Trimming pared 4 bases from V and 5 bases from J, leaving 15 bases between. DNA of the CDR3: TGTGCCAGCAGTGCGGCGGGGGACACACATCAGCCCCAGCATTTT. Its protein product is CASSAAGDTHQPQHF.

CDR3 nucleotide sequence: TGTGCCAGCTCACCAACACTAGCGGGAGAGGAGACCCAGTACTTC. Translated, it gives CASSPTLAGEETQYF. V is TRBV18 and J is TRBJ2-5; 11 positions agree with TRBD2. J was trimmed by 5 bases and V by 2 bases; bases with no gene match: 4. The germline gives CDR1 KGHSH, CDR2 LQKENI. The CDR3 is 15 amino acids.

The V call is TRBV28, the J call TRBJ1-5, with D possibly matching TRBD1 (5 bases). The CDR3 consists of 14 residues. The V gene's germline CDR1 is MDHEN and CDR2 SYDVKM. The V and J ends lost 7 bases and 2 bases respectively, with 12 bases between them. Here the CDR3 DNA reads TGTGCCAGCATTCAGGGAGTAGGCAATCAGCCCCAGCATTTT. Its translation is CASIQGVGNQPQHF.

The V and J genes are TRBV7-8 and TRBJ1-2; the match to TRBD1 covers 7 bases. V trimming: 1 base; J trimming: 7 bases; junction bases outside the gene matches: 3. Germline-derived CDR1 and CDR2 are SGHVS and FQNEAQ. The CDR3 contains 13 residues. This CDR3 reads CASSLVRGGGYTF. The DNA for the CDR3 is TGTGCCAGCAGCTTAGTCAGGGGGGGTGGCTACACCTTC.

As concerns this clone: A much larger clonotype is one base distant, so this may be a read error. This sample also contains other DNA sequences that code for the same CDR3. The chain combines TRBV7-9 with TRBJ1-1; weak D call: TRBD1 (5 bases). CDR3 length equals 14 residues. Per germline, CDR1 SEHNR and CDR2 FQNEAQ (reference sequence). CDR3 region: CASSLVLTVTEAFF. The CDR3, as DNA: TGTGCCAGCAGCTTAGTTTTGACAGTCACTGAAGCTTTCTTC. Based on the CDR3 plus reference TRBV7-9 and TRBJ1-1, the full variable domain is DTGVSQNPRHKITKRGQNVTFRCDPISEHNRLYWYRQTLGQGPEFLTYFQNEAQLEKSRLLSDRFSAERPKGSFSTLEIQRTEQGDSAMYLCASSLVLTVTEAFFGQGTRLTVV.

The chain recombines TRBV7-8 with TRBJ1-2; TRBD1 matches at 8 bases. CDR1 and CDR2 from the germline V gene are SGHVS and FQNEAQ. CDR3 length equals 14 residues. V lost 7 bases, J lost 8 bases, and 12 bases stayed unmatched. The CDR3 coding sequence is TGTGCCAGCAAAATGACAGGGGAGTTTGGGGGCTACACCTTC. It codes for CASKMTGEFGGYTF. Complete variable domain (other parts from reference TRBV7-8 and TRBJ1-2): GAGVSQSPRYKVAKRGQDVALRCDPISGHVSLFWYQQALGQGPEFLTYFQNEAQLDKSGLPSDRFFAERPEGSVSTLKIQRTQQEDSAVYLCASKMTGEFGGYTFGSGTRLTVV.

The chain employs TRBV7-6 and TRBJ2-1; possibly TRBD1 or TRBD2 for D (5 bases each). Trimming took off 0 bases at V and 12 bases at J, with 9 bases between the two ends. The CDR3 has 12 amino acids. Germline V gene data show CDR1 as SGHVS and CDR2 as FNYEAQ. The CDR3 DNA sequence: TGTGCCAGCAGCTTAGCGGGTGGGGGGCAGTTCTTC. This encodes CASSLAGGGQFF. Based on the CDR3 plus reference TRBV7-6 and TRBJ2-1, the full variable domain is GAGVSQSPRYKVTKRGQDVALRCDPISGHVSLYWYRQALGQGPEFLTYFNYEAQQDKSGLPNDRFSAERPEGSISTLTIQRTEQRDSAMYRCASSLAGGGQFFGPGTRLTVL.

The chain links TRBV7-2 to TRBJ2-2; unclear D gene. This CDR3 has 14 residues. CDR1 SGHTA and CDR2 FQGNSA come from the germline V gene. Trimming removed 5 bases at V and 5 bases at J, with 12 bases between. In DNA, the CDR3 is TGTGCCAGCAGCCCGACCCGTGATACCGGGGAGCTGTTTTTT. It encodes CASSPTRDTGELFF. The full variable domain, with the rest looked up from reference TRBV7-2 and TRBJ2-2, is GAGVSQSPSNKVTEKGKDVELRCDPISGHTALYWYRQSLGQGLEFLIYFQGNSAPDKSGLPSDRFSAERTGGSVSTLTIQRTQQEDSAVYLCASSPTRDTGELFFGEGSRLTVL.

This clone was counted at least ten times. The chain couples TRBV5-1 to TRBJ1-1; D uncertain. The CDR3 runs to 13 residues. Germline V lookup: CDR1 SGHRS, CDR2 YFSETQ. V was clipped by 5 bases and J by 1 base, with 9 bases between them. CDR3 amino acids: CASRSDGNTEAFF. CDR3 nucleotide sequence: TGCGCCAGCAGATCGGACGGGAACACTGAAGCTTTCTTT.

The chain uses TRBV28 and TRBJ2-4; D is perhaps TRBD2 (5 bases). CDR1 MDHEN and CDR2 SYDVKM come from the germline V gene. The CDR3 has 13 residues. The V end was cut by 11 bases, the J end by 3 bases, with 14 bases between. The CDR3 region is CASDAGGKNIQYF. The CDR3 region has the DNA TGTGCCTCCGACGCGGGCGGCAAAAACATTCAGTACTTC. Variable domain in full (rest from reference TRBV28 and TRBJ2-4): DVKVTQSSRYLVKRTGEKVFLECVQDMDHENMFWYRQDPGLGLRLIYFSYDVKMKEKGDIPEGYSVSREKKERFSLILESASTNQTSMYLCASDAGGKNIQYFGAGTRLSVL.

The chain employs TRBV5-1 and TRBJ2-1, with D perhaps matching TRBD1 or TRBD2 (6 bases each). Germline loops: CDR1 SGHRS, CDR2 YFSETQ. V was cut by 5 bases and J by 9 bases, with 21 bases left in between. This CDR3 is built from 15 residues. CDR3 bases: TGCGCCAGCAGTTCGCAGGAGGGGGTAAATGGTGAGCAGTTCTTC. This codes for CASSSQEGVNGEQFF.

The sample holds one count of this clone. The V gene is TRBV2, the J gene TRBJ2-7; no firm D call. This CDR3 is 11 amino acids long. V lost 9 bases and J lost 2, with 8 bases in between. The germline V gene has CDR1 SNHLY and CDR2 FYNNEI. CDR3 nucleotides: TGTGCCAGTGGTGACACCTACGAGCAGTACTTC. It is translated as CASGDTYEQYF.

The V and J genes are TRBV5-4 and TRBJ1-3, with D unresolved. In germline, CDR1 is SGHNT, CDR2 YYREEE (reference sequence). The CDR3 spans 15 residues. V dropped 0 bases and J dropped 1 base, with 8 bases sitting between them. The DNA of the CDR3 is TGTGCCAGCAGCTTGGGGTGGGGATCTGGAAACACCATATATTTT. This translates into CASSLGWGSGNTIYF. The full variable domain, its missing parts supplied by reference TRBV5-4 and TRBJ1-3, is ETGVTQSPTHLIKTRGQQVTLRCSSQSGHNTVSWYQQALGQGPQFIFQYYREEENGRGNFPPRFSGLQFPNYSSELNVNALELDDSALYLCASSLGWGSGNTIYFGEGSWLTVV.

The V call is TRBV4-2, the J call TRBJ2-7, with D possibly being TRBD2 (6 bases). There are 14 residues in the CDR3. Per germline, CDR1 LGHNA and CDR2 YNFKEQ. With 4 bases removed from V and 6 bases from J, the gap between germline ends came to 16 bases. The CDR3 region is CASSRGLRDGEQYF. The CDR3 nucleotides are TGTGCCAGCAGCCGGGGTTTGCGGGATGGCGAGCAGTACTTC.

The V call is TRBV11-3, the J call TRBJ2-1; no reliable D call. Trimming pared 1 base from V and 0 bases from J, leaving 7 bases between. The CDR3 runs 15 residues. In germline, CDR1 is SGHNT, CDR2 YENEEA. This CDR3 is CASSLARSSYNEQFF. Here the CDR3 DNA reads TGTGCCAGCAGCTTAGCGCGGAGCTCCTACAATGAGCAGTTCTTC.

V usage is TRBV27 and J usage is TRBJ2-7; 7 nucleotides line up with TRBD1. Germline CDR1 reads MNHEY; CDR2 reads SMNVEV (reference sequence). V trimming: 6 bases; J trimming: 3 bases; junction bases outside the gene matches: 2. This CDR3 region has 12 residues. CDR3 sequence: CASRGQLYEQYF. The CDR3 DNA reads TGTGCCAGCAGGGGACAGCTCTACGAGCAGTACTTC.

V and J are TRBV13 and TRBJ2-3; no reliable D call. Trimming took off 5 bases at V and 6 bases at J, with 12 bases between the two ends. CDR3 length: 13 residues. Germline CDR1 reads PRHDT; CDR2 reads FYEKMQ (reference sequence). The CDR3 spells CASSPRSPDTQYF. In DNA form, the CDR3 reads TGTGCCAGCAGCCCAAGGAGCCCCGATACGCAGTATTTT.

A note on this clone: Mismatch with germline at one junction end may stem from a read error. The rearrangement uses TRBV30 and TRBJ1-6; D is unclear. CDR3 length: 11 amino acids. In germline, CDR1 is GTSNPN, CDR2 SVGIG (reference sequence). This CDR3 reads CARSTNSPLHF. As DNA, the CDR3 is TGTGCCAGGAGTACCAATTCACCCCTCCACTTT.